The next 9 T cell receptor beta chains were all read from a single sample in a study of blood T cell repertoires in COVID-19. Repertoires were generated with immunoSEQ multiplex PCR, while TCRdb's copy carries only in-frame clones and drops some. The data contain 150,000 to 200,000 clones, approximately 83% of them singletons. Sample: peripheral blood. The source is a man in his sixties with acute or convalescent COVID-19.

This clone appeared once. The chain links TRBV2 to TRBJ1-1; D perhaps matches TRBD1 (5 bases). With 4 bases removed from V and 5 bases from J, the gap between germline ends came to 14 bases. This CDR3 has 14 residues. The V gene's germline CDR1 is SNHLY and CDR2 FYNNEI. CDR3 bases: TGTGCCAGCAGTGGGGGGAGGGCGAGTACTGAAGCTTTCTTT. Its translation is CASSGGRASTEAFF. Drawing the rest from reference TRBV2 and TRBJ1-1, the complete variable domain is EPEVTQTPSHQVTQMGQEVILRCVPISNHLYFYWYRQILGQKVEFLVSFYNNEISEKSEIFDDQFSVERPDGSNFTLKIRSTKLEDSAMYFCASSGGRASTEAFFGQGTRLTVV.

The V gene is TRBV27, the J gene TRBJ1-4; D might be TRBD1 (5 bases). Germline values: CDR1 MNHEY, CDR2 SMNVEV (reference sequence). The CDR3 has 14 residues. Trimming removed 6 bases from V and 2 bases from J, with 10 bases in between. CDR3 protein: CASRLTATNEKLFF. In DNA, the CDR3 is TGTGCCAGCAGGTTGACAGCCACTAATGAAAAACTGTTTTTT.

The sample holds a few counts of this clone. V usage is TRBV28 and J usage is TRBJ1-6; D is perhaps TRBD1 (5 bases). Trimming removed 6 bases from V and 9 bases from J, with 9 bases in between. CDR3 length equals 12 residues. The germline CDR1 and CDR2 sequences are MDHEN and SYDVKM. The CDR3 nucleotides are TGTGCCAGCAGCCTAAGGGGTTCACCCCTCCACTTT. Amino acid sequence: CASSLRGSPLHF. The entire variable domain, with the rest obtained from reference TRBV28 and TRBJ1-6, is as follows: DVKVTQSSRYLVKRTGEKVFLECVQDMDHENMFWYRQDPGLGLRLIYFSYDVKMKEKGDIPEGYSVSREKKERFSLILESASTNQTSMYLCASSLRGSPLHFGNGTRLTVT.

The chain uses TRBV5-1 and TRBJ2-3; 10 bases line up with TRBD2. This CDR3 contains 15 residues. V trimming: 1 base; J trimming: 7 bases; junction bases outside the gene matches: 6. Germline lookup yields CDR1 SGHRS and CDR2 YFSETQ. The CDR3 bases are TGCGCCAGCAGCTTGCTCCTAGCGGGAGCGAATACGCAGTATTTT. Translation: CASSLLLAGANTQYF.

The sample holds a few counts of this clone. In nucleotides, the CDR3 is TGTGCCAGCAGACACCCCACAGGGTCTGACACTGAAGCTTTCTTT. Its protein product is CASRHPTGSDTEAFF. This chain links TRBV5-8 with TRBJ1-1; D perhaps matches TRBD1 (6 bases). Germline CDR1 is SGHTS and CDR2 is YDEGEE. The CDR3 runs 15 residues. The V and J ends lost 5 bases and 3 bases respectively, with 17 bases between them.

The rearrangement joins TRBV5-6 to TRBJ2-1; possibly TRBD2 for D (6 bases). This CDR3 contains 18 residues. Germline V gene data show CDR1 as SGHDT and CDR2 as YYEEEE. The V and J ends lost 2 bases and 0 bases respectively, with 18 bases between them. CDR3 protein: CASSFPGGSRSSYNEQFF. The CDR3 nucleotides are TGTGCCAGCAGCTTCCCCGGGGGTAGCCGGAGCTCCTACAATGAGCAGTTCTTC. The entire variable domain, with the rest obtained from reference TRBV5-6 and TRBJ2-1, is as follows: DAGVTQSPTHLIKTRGQQVTLRCSPKSGHDTVSWYQQALGQGPQFIFQYYEEEERQRGNFPDRFSGHQFPNYSSELNVNALLLGDSALYLCASSFPGGSRSSYNEQFFGPGTRLTVL.

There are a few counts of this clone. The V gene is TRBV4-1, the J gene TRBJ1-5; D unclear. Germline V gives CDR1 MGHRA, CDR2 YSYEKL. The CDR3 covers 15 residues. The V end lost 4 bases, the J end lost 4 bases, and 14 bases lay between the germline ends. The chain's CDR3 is CASSPIEALNQPQHF. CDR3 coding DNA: TGCGCCAGCAGCCCAATAGAGGCCCTAAATCAGCCCCAGCATTTT.

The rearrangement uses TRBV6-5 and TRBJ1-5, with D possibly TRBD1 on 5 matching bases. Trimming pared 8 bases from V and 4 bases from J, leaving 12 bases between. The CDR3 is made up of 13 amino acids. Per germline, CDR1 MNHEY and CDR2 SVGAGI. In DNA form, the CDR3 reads TGTGCCAGCGCAGGGAACCCGAATCAGCCCCAGCATTTT. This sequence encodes CASAGNPNQPQHF.

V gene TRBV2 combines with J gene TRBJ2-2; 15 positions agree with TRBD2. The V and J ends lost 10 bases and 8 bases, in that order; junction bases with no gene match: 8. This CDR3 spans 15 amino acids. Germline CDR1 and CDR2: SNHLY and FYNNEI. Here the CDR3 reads CATKWTSGRAGELFF. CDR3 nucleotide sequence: TGTGCCACCAAATGGACTAGCGGGAGGGCTGGGGAGCTGTTTTTT.